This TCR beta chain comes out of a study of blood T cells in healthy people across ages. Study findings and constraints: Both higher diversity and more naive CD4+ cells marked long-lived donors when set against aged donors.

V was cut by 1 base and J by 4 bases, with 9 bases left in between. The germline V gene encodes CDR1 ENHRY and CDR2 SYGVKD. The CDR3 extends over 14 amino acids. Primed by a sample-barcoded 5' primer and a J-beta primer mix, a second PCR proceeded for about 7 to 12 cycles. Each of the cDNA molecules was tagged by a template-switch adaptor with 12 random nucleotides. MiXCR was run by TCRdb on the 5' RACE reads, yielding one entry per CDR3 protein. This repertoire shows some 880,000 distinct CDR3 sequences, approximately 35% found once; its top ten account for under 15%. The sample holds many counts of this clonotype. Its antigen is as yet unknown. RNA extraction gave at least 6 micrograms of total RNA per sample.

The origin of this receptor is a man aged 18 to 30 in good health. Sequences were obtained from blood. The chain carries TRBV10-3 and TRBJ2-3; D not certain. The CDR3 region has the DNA TGTGCCATCAGTGAGTACAGAATACCAGATACGCAGTATTTT. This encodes CAISEYRIPDTQYF.